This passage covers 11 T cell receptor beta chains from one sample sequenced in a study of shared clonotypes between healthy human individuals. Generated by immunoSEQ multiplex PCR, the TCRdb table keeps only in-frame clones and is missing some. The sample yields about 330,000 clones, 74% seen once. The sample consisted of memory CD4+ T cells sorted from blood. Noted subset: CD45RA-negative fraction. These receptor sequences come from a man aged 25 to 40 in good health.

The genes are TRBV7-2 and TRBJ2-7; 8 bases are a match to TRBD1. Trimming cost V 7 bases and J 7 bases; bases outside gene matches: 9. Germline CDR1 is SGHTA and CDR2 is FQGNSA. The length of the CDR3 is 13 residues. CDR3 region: CASTQTGVGEQYF. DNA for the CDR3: TGTGCCAGCACACAGACAGGGGTCGGGGAGCAGTACTTC.

The CDR3 loop reads CASFGDRGLYNEQFF. DNA of the CDR3: TGTGCCAGCTTTGGGGACAGGGGGCTTTACAATGAGCAGTTCTTC. This rearrangement joins TRBV27 to TRBJ2-1; the match to TRBD1 covers 12 bases. Per germline, CDR1 MNHEY and CDR2 SMNVEV (reference sequence). There are 15 residues in the CDR3. The J segment lost 4 bases and the V segment lost 8 bases, leaving 6 bases of the junction unmatched.

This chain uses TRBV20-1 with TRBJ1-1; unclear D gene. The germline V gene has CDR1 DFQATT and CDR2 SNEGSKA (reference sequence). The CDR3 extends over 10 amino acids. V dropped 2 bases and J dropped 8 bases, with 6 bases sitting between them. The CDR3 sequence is CSARPLEAFF. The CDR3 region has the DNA TGCAGTGCTAGACCCCTCGAAGCTTTCTTT.

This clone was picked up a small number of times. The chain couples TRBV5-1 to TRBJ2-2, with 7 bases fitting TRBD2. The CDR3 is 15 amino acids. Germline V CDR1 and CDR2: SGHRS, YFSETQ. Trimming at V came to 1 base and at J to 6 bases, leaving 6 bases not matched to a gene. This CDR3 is CASSLSAGAAGELFF. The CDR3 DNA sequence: TGCGCCAGCAGCTTGTCTGCGGGAGCGGCCGGGGAGCTGTTTTTT.

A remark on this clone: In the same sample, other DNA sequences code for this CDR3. The CDR3, as DNA: TGCGCCAGCAGCTTGGTGCAGGGTACAGATACGCAGTATTTT. Translated, it gives CASSLVQGTDTQYF. This rearrangement joins TRBV5-1 to TRBJ2-3, with TRBD1 as a possible D gene (5 bases). This CDR3 contains 14 residues. Germline V CDR1 and CDR2: SGHRS, YFSETQ. The V end lost 0 bases, the J end lost 3 bases, and 8 bases lay between the germline ends.

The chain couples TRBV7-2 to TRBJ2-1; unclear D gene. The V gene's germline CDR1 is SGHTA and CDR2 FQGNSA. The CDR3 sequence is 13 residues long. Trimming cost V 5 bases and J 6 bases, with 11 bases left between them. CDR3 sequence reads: CASSPQRPNEQFF. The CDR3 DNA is TGTGCCAGCAGCCCCCAGAGACCCAATGAGCAGTTCTTC.

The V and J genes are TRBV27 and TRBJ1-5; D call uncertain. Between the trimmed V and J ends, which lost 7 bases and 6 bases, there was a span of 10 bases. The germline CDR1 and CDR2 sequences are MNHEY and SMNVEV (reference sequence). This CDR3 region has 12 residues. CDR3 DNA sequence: TGTGCCAGCACCACCCTGGCTCAGCCCCAGCATTTT. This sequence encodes CASTTLAQPQHF.

The CDR3 DNA reads TGCGCCAGCAGCTTGGAGGGCCTAGCGGGAGTCGGTGAGCAGTTCTTC. Translating gives CASSLEGLAGVGEQFF. The chain uses TRBV5-1 and TRBJ2-1, with 10 bases matching TRBD2. The CDR3 consists of 16 residues. J lost 9 bases, V lost 0 bases, and 9 bases had no gene match. Germline assignment: CDR1 SGHRS and CDR2 YFSETQ.

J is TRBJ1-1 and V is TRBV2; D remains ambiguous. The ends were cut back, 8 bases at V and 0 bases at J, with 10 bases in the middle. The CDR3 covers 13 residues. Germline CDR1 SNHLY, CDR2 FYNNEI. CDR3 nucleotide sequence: TGTGCCAGCGGTCGGGAAATGAACACTGAAGCTTTCTTT. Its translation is CASGREMNTEAFF.

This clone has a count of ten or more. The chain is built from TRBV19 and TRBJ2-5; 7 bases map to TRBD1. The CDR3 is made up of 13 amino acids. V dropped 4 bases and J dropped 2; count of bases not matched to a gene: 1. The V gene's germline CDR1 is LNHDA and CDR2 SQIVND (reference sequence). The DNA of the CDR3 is TGTGCCAGTAGTAGGGGACAGCAAGAGACCCAGTACTTC. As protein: CASSRGQQETQYF.

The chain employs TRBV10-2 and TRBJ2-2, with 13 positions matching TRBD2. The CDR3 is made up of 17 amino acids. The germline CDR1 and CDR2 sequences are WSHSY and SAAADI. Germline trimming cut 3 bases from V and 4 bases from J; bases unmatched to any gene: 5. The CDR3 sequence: CASSELAGGSGTGELFF. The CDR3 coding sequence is TGCGCCAGCAGTGAACTAGCGGGAGGGTCGGGCACCGGGGAGCTGTTTTTT.